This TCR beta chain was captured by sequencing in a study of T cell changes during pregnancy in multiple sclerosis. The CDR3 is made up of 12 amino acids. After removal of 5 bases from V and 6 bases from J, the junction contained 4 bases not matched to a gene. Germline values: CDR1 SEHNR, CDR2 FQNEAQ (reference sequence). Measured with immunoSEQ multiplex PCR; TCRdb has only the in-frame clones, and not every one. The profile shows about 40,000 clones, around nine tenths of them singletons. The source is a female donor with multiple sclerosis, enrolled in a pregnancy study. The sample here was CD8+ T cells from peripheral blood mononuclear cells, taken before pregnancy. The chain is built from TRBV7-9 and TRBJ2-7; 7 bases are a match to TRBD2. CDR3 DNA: TGTGCCAGCAGCCGGGCGGGGGTCGAGCAGTACTTC. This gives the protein CASSRAGVEQYF.